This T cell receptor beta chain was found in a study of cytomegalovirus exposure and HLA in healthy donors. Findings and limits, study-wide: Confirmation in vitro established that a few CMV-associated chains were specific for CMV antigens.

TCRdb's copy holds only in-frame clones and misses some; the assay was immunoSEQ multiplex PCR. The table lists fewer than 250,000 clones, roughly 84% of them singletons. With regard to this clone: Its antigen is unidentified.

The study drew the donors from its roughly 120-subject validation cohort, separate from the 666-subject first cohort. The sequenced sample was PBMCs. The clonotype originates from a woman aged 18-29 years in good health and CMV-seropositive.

The CDR3 region has the DNA TGCGCCAGCAGCTTACTAGCTTCGAGCTCCTACGAGCAGTACTTC. Its translation: CASSLLASSSYEQYF. This rearrangement joins TRBV5-1 to TRBJ2-7; weak D call: TRBD2 (6 bases). V was cut by 2 bases and J by 0 bases, with 12 bases left in between. Germline CDR1 is SGHRS and CDR2 is YFSETQ. This CDR3 is 15 amino acids long.